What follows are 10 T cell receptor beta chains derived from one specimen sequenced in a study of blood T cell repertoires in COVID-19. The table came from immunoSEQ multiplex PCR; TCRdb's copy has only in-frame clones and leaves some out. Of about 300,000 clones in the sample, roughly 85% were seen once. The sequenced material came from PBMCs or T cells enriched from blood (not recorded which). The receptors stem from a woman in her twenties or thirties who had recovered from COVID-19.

The CDR3 spells CASSYRRTAANTEAFF. The CDR3 coding sequence is TGTGCCAGCAGTTACCGCCGGACAGCGGCGAACACTGAAGCTTTCTTT. The V and J genes are TRBV6-5 and TRBJ1-1; tentatively, D is TRBD1 (6 bases). V lost 2 bases and J 1 base, leaving 14 bases between the germline ends. CDR3 length: 16 residues. Germline CDR1 MNHEY, CDR2 SVGAGI.

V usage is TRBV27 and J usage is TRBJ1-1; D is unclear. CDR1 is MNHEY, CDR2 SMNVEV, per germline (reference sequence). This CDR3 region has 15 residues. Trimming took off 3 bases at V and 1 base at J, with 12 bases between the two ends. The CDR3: CASSFLPLWNTEAFF. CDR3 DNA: TGTGCCAGCAGTTTTTTACCACTTTGGAACACTGAAGCTTTCTTT.

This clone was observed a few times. Written as DNA, the CDR3 is TGTGCCAGCAGTCGCCGGACAGGGACAGGCTCTACCAGCTCCTATAATTCACCCCTCCACTTT. This encodes CASSRRTGTGSTSSYNSPLHF. The J gene is TRBJ1-6, the V gene TRBV27, with 8 bases that match TRBD1. From germline, CDR1 is MNHEY and CDR2 SMNVEV (reference sequence). Losses at the gene ends were 5 bases for V and 0 bases for J; bases not matched to a gene: 18. The CDR3 is 21 residues long.

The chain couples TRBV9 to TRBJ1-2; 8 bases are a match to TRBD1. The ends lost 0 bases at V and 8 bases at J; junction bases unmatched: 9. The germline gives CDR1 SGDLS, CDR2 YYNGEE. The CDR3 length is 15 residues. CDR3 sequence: CASSVEFRTGIGYTF. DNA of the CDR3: TGTGCCAGCAGCGTAGAATTCCGGACAGGGATCGGCTACACCTTC.

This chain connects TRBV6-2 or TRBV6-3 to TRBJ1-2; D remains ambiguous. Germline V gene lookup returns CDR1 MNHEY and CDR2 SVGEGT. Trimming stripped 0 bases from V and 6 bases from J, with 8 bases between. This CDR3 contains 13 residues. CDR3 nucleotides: TGTGCCAGCAGTTACTCGTCCCTTAATGGCTACACCTTC. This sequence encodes CASSYSSLNGYTF.

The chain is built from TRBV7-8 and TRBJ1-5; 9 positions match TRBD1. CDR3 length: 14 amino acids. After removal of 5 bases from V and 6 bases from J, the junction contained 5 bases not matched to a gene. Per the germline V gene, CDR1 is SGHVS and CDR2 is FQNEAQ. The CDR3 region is CASSLQGASQPQHF. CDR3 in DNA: TGTGCCAGCAGCCTACAGGGGGCAAGTCAGCCCCAGCATTTT.

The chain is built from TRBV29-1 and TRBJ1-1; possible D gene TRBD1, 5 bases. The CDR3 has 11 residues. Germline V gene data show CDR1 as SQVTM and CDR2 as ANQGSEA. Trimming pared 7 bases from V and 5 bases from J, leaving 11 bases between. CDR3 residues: CSATDTTEAFF. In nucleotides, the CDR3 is TGCAGCGCCACGGACACAACTGAAGCTTTCTTT.

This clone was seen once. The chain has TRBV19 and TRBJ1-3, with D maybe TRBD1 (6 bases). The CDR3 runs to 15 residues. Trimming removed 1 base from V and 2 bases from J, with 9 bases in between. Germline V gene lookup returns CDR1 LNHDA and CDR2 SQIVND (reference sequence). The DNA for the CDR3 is TGTGCCAGTAGTATAGTGGGGGCTGCTGGAAACACCATATATTTT. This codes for CASSIVGAAGNTIYF.

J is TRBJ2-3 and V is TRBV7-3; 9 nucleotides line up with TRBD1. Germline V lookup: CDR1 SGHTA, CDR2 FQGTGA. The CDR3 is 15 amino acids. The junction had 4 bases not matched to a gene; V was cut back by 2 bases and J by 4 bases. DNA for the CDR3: TGTGCCAGCAGCTTAGTGGGGACAGGGCCAGATACGCAGTATTTT. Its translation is CASSLVGTGPDTQYF.

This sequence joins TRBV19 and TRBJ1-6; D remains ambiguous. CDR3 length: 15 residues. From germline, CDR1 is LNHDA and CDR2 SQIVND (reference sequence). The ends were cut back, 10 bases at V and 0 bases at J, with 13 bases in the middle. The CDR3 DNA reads TGTGCCACCACAGACGGGAGCTCCTATAATTCACCCCTCCACTTT. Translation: CATTDGSSYNSPLHF.